This T cell receptor (beta chain) was found in a study of cytomegalovirus exposure and HLA in healthy donors. Study-level background: In terms of ancestry, the Caucasian-associated cluster contained roughly 81% of the roughly 400 genotyped donors.

PCR amplification relied on 60 Vbeta primers (plus 13 Jbeta primers). TCRdb's table, derived via immunoSEQ multiplex PCR, lists solely in-frame clones and lacks some. The profile shows roughly 120,000 clones, roughly 74% of them singletons. Of note for this clone: Its antigen is not known.

In germline, CDR1 is MDHEN, CDR2 SYDVKM. The CDR3 is 15 amino acids. General observations from the study: HLA allele associations emerged for some 16,000 TCR beta sequences in a later analysis, at 0.05 false discovery rate.

The origin of this receptor is a man aged 40-49 years in good health and CMV-seronegative. Material: PBMCs. The chain employs TRBV28 and TRBJ2-5; 7 bases agree with TRBD1. Judging by the DNA end, TRBJ2-7 fits better; the J call may be wrong. Here the CDR3 DNA reads TGTGCCAGCAGTCTCTCGACAGGGTCTGTCTACGAGCAGTACTTC. This sequence encodes CASSLSTGSVYEQYF.